This T cell receptor beta chain came from a study of early T cells in non-severe SARS-CoV-2 infection. Overall study results and limits: VDJdb matching, biased toward anti-spike CD8 responses, missed private and CD4 specificities.

Unique molecular identifier tags were affixed to discrete cDNA molecules. One entry per CDR3 protein, called by TCRdb with MiXCR from the 5' RACE reads. Of tens of thousands of distinct CDR3 sequences listed, about 14% are singletons. Comments on this clonotype: Its antigen remains unidentified.

This CDR3 is 16 amino acids long. V gave up 4 bases and J gave up 2 bases; unmatched junction bases: 4. The chain recombines TRBV6-7 with TRBJ2-5, with 13 nucleotides matching TRBD2. TRBV6-7 is known as an ORF, though its function is uncertain. This material consisted of whole blood, taken at baseline. The sequence was obtained from an adult who was a healthcare worker with PCR-confirmed SARS-CoV-2 infection or an uninfected control (not recorded which). The CDR3 spells CASSSPGLAGQETQYF. CDR3 nucleotide sequence: TGTGCCAGCAGTTCCCCGGGACTAGCGGGACAAGAGACCCAGTACTTC.